This T cell receptor (beta chain) comes out of a study of T cells of healthy individuals. This clonotype was counted a few times. Via MiXCR, TCRdb re-called the 5' RACE reads, giving one row per CDR3 protein. The sample includes around 98,000 distinct CDR3 sequences, approximately 15% of them seen just once. Germline assignment: CDR1 SQVTM and CDR2 ANQGSEA. The CDR3 has 15 residues. Germline trimming cut 6 bases from V and 6 bases from J; bases unmatched to any gene: 12. The chain has TRBV29-1 and TRBJ2-7, with 12 positions matching TRBD1. The clonotype originates from a human donor in good health. The CDR3 nucleotides read TGCAGCGTGAAAGAGGCGGGGACAGGGGGCGCCGAGCAGTACTTC. It encodes CSVKEAGTGGAEQYF.